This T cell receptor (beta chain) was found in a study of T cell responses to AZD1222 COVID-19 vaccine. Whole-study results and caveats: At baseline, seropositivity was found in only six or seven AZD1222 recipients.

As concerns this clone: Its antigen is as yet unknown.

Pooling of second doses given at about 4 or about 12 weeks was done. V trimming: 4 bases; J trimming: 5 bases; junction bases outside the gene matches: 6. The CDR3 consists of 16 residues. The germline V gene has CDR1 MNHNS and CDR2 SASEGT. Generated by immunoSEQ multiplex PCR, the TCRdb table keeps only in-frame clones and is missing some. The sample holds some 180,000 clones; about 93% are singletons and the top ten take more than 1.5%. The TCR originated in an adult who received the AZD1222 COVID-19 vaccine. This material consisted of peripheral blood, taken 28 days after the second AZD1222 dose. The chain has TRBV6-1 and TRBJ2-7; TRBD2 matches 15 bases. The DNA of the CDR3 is TGTGCCAGCAGTGCTATAGGACTAGCGGGAGGGGACGAGCAGTACTTC. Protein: CASSAIGLAGGDEQYF.